This T cell receptor (beta chain) was retrieved from a study of response to subunit inactivated influenza vaccine (dated by TCRdb to 2017 to 2018). In the study overall: Deep quantitative profiling of the T cell receptor repertoire was used in the study to follow responses to a trivalent subunit inactivated influenza vaccine. The research as a whole found: It was suggested by the authors that each seasonal influenza vaccination may recruit only a limited number of new T cells.

As concerns this clonotype: This clone's antigen is unknown. There are no base qualities to consult, and no much larger clone falls within one base.

Sequences SGHRS (CDR1) and YFSETQ (CDR2) are obtained from the germline V gene. The CDR3 has 13 amino acids, counting the end cysteine and phenylalanine. Only CDR3 DNA is held: 39 bases, read in frame from base 1. The V end gives up 0 bases and the J end 10 bases, leaving 4 bases in the junction not matched to a gene. The library was made by RT-PCR. The instrument was an Illumina HiSeq 2500. TCRdb reran the public reads through fastp at Q25 and MiXCR, keeping productive beta chains. One record per CDR3 amino acid sequence lists the most common genes and DNA. The sample table records about 540,000 distinct CDR3 sequences; 20% to 25% of these occur just once. Approximately 3% of the sample comes from the top ten. This sample also appeared in a second study, on T cells expressing NK-cell markers. The second study also describes: TCR beta cDNA libraries were prepared using 5'RACE template switching, which introduced a universal primer site and unique molecular identifiers. Eight donors provided sorted CD3+CD56+NKG2C+, CD3+CD56+NKG2C- and CD3+CD56-NKG2C+ T-cell subsets, whose TCR beta-chain repertoires were profiled. Of the eight sequenced donors, seven were found to be HCMV-seropositive and one was found to be HCMV-seronegative. To restrict sorting to alphabetaTCR-expressing T cells, an anti-gammadeltaTCR antibody was added in several experiments. In six or seven donors, the dominant CD3+CD56+NKG2C+ clonotypes ranked among the top 10 CD8+ clonotypes, making up about 1.0-7.5% of CD8+ T cells. Those dominant clonotypes were again the most abundant among CD3+CD56-NKG2C+ cells in a few donors, at 28.3-60.1%. Whether the expanded NKG2C-expressing T cell clones were specific for HCMV antigens remained unclear. The eight sequenced donors were randomly selected healthy volunteers, three men and five women. HCMV serostatus was determined by detecting HCMV-specific IgG in serum with a commercial ELISA kit. Ficoll density gradient centrifugation was used to isolate peripheral blood mononuclear cells from blood. Using Miltenyi isolation kits, CD4+ and CD8+ T cells were isolated from PBMC through magnetic immunoseparation. Priming for cDNA synthesis came from the TCR beta constant segment, and two successive PCR amplification steps followed. The libraries were sequenced on Illumina HiSeq 2000/2500, MiSeq or NextSeq, producing 2 x 150 bp reads. MIGEC was used to demultiplex reads and group reads by UMI, and MiTCR was used to assemble and quantify clonotypes. Only TCR cDNA sequences supported by at least two reads were kept to exclude erroneous sequences. Downstream repertoire analysis used the tcR package, and clonotypes were matched across fractions by CDR3 nucleotide sequence plus V segment. VDJmatch was used to annotate antigen specificity against VDJdb, with one amino acid substitution in CDR3 allowed.

The source was CD4+ T cells sorted from PBMCs, collected roughly 12 days after vaccination. The TCR sequence derives from a man aged 50 to 59 who received an inactivated influenza vaccine. Donor details come from another sample of the same person, matched by shared clones. The rearranged chain carries TRBV5-1 and TRBJ2-1; 7 junctional bases match TRBD2. In nucleotide form, the sequence is TGCGCCAGCAGCTTGGCTCTAGCGGTAGAGCAGTTCTTC. It is translated as CASSLALAVEQFF.